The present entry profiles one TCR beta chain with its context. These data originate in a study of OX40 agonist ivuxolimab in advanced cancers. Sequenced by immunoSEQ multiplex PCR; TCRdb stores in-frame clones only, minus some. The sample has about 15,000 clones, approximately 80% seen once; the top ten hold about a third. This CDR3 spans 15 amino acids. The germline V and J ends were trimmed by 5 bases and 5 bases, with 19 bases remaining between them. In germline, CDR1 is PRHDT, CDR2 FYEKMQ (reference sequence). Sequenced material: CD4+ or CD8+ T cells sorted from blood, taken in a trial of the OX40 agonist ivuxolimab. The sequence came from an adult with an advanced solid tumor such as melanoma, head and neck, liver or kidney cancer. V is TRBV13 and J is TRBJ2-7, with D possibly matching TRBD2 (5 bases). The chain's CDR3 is CASSPPEELQDEQYF. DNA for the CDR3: TGTGCCAGCAGCCCCCCGGAGGAACTCCAAGACGAGCAGTACTTC.